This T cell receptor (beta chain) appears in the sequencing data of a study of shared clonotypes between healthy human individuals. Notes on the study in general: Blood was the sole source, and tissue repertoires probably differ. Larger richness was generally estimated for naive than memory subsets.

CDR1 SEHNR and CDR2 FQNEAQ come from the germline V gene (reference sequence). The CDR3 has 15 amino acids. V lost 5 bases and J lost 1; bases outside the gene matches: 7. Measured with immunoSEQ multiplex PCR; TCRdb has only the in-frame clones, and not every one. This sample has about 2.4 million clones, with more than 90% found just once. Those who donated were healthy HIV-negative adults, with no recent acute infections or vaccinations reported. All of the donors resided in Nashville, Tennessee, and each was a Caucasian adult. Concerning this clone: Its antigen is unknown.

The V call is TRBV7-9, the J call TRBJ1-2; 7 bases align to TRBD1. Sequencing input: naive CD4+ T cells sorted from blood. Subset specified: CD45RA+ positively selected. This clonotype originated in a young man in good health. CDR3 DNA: TGTGCCAGCAGCGCGCGACAGGGAGATAACTATGGCTACACCTTC. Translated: CASSARQGDNYGYTF.